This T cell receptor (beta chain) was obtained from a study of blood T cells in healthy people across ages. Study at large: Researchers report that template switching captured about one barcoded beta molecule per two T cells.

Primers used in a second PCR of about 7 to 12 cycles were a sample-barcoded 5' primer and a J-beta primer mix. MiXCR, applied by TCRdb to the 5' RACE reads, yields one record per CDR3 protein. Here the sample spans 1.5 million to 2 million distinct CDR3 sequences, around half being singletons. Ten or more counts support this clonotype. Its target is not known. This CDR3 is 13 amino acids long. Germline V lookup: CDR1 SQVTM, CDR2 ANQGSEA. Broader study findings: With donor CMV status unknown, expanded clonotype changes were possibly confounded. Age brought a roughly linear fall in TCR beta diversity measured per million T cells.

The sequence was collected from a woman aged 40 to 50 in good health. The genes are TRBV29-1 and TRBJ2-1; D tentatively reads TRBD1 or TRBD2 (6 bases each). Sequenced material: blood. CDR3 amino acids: CSGGRSSYNEQFF. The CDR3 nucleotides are TGCAGTGGGGGGCGGAGCTCCTACAATGAGCAGTTCTTC.